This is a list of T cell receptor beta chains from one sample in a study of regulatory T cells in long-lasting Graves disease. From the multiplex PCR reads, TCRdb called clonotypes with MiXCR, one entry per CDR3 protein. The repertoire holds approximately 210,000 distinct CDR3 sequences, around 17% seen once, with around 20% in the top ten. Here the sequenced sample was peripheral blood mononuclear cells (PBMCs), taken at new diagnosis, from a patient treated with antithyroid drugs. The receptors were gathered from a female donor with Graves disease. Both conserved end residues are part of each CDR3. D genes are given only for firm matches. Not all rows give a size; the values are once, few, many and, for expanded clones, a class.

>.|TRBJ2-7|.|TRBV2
CASSEGTETYEQYF
TGTGCCAGCAGTGAAGGTACGGAGACCTACGAGCAGTACTTC
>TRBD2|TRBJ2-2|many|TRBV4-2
CASSQEAGEGGTGELFF
TGTGCCAGCAGCCAAGAAGCGGGAGAGGGTGGCACCGGGGAGCTGTTTTTT
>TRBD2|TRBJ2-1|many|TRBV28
CASVSGRGNEQFF
TGTGCCAGCGTGAGCGGGAGGGGGAATGAGCAGTTCTTC
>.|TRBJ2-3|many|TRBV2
CASPTTDTQYF
TGTGCCAGCCCAACCACAGATACGCAGTATTTT
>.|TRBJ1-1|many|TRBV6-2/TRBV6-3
CASSYRWGENTEAFF
TGTGCCAGCAGTTATCGTTGGGGTGAGAACACTGAAGCTTTCTTT
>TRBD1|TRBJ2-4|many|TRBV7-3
CASSLSGTGGNIQYF
TGTGCCAGCAGCTTAAGTGGGACAGGGGGCAACATTCAGTACTTC
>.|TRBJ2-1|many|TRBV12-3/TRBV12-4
CASSLRETVNEQFF
TGTGCCAGCAGTTTACGGGAGACGGTTAATGAGCAGTTCTTC
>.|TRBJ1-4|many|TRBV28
CASIPRGILPGGEKLFF
TGTGCCAGCATCCCTCGGGGGATCCTACCGGGGGGTGAAAAACTGTTTTTT
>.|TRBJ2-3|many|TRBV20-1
CSPIGSSDTQYF
TGCAGTCCCATCGGCAGCTCAGATACGCAGTATTTT
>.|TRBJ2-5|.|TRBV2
CASAGRGRLVSQETQYF
TGTGCCAGCGCTGGGCGTGGTCGGCTTGTTTCCCAAGAGACCCAGTACTTC
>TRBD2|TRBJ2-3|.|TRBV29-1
CSVARLAGAMGDTQYF
TGCAGCGTTGCAAGGCTAGCGGGAGCCATGGGAGATACGCAGTATTTT
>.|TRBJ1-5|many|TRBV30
CAWEGGGHQPQHF
TGTGCCTGGGAAGGCGGCGGTCATCAGCCCCAGCATTTT
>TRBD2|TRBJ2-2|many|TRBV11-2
CASSSRLAAGELFF
TGTGCCAGCAGCTCCAGACTAGCGGCCGGGGAGCTGTTTTTT
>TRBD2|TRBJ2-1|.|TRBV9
CASSPLSRLAGGNNEQFF
TGTGCCAGCAGCCCTCTATCCCGACTAGCGGGAGGAAACAATGAGCAGTTCTTC
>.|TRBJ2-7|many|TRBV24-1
CATSDDTYEQYF
TGTGCCACCAGTGATGACACGTACGAGCAGTACTTC
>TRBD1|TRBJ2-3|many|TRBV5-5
CASSSDRGTSTDTQYF
TGTGCCAGCAGCTCGGACAGGGGGACTAGCACAGATACGCAGTATTTT
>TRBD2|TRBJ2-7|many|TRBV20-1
CSAPLAGAYEQYF
TGCAGTGCCCCACTAGCGGGGGCCTACGAGCAGTACTTC